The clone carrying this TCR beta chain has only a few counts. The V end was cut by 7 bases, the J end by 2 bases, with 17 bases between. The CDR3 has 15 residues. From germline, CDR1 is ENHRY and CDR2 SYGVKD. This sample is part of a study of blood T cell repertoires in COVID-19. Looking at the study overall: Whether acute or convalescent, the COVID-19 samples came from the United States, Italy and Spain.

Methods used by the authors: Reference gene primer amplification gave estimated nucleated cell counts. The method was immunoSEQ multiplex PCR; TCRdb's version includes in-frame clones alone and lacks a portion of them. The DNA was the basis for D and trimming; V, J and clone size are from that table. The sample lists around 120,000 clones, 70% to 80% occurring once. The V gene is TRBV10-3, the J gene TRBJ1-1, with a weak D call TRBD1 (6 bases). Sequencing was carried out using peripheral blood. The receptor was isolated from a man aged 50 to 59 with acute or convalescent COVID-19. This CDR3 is CAITAGTLENTEAFF. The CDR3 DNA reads TGTGCCATCACCGCCGGGACATTAGAAAACACTGAAGCTTTCTTT.